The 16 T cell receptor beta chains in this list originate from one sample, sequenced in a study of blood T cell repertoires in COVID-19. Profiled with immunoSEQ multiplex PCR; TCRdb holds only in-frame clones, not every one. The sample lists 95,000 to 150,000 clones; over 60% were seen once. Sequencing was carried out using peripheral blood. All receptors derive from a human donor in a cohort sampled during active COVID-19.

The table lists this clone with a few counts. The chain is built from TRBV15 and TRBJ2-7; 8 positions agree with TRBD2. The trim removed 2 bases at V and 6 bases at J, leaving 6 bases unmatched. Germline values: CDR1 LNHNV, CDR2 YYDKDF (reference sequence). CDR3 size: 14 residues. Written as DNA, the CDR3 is TGTGCCACCAGCAGAAGCGGGAGCGGTAGCGAGCAGTACTTC. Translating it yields CATSRSGSGSEQYF.

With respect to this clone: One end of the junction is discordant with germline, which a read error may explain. CDR3 amino acids: CASSDSRYGYTF. The CDR3 DNA reads as TGTGCCAGCAGTGACTCCCGCTATGGCTACACCTTC. The chain combines TRBV6-5 with TRBJ1-2; D not certain. The V gene's germline CDR1 is MNHEY and CDR2 SVGAGI. The CDR3 has 12 residues.

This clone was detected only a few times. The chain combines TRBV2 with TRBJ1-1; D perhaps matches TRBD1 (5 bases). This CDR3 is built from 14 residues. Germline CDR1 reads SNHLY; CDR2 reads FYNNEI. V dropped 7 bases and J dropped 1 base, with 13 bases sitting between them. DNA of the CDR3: TGTGCCAGCACAGGGTTAAAGCCGAACACTGAAGCTTTCTTT. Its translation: CASTGLKPNTEAFF.

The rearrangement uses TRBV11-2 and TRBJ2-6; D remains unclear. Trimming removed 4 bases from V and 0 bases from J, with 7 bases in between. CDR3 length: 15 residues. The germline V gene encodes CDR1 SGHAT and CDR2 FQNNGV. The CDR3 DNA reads TGTGCCAGCAGCTCCGGTCCCTCTGGGGCCAACGTCCTGACTTTC. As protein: CASSSGPSGANVLTF.

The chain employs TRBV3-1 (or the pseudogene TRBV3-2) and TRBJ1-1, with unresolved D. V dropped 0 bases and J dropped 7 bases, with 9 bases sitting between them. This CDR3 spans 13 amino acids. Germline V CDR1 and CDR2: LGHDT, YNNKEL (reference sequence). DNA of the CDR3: TGTGCCAGCAGCCAAGATCTAGTCAGTGAAGCTTTCTTT. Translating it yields CASSQDLVSEAFF.

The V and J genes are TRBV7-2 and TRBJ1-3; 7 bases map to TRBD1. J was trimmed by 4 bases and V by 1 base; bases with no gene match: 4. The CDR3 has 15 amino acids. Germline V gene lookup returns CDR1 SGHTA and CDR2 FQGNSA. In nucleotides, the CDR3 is TGTGCCAGCAGCTTAGTCCCACAGGGGGGAAACACCATATATTTT. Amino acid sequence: CASSLVPQGGNTIYF.

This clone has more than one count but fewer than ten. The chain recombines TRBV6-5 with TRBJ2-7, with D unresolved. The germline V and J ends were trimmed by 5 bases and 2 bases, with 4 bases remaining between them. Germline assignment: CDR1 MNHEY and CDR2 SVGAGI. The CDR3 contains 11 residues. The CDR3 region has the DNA TGTGCCAGCAGTCAGGCCTACGAGCAGTACTTC. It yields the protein CASSQAYEQYF.

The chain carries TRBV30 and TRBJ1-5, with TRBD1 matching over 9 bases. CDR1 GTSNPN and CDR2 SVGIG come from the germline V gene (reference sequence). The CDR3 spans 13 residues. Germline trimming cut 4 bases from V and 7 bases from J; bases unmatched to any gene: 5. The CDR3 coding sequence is TGTGCCTGGAAACAGGGGGCAGGGCAGCCCCAGCATTTT. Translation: CAWKQGAGQPQHF. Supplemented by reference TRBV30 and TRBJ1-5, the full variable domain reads SQTIHQWPATLVQPVGSPLSLECTVEGTSNPNLYWYRQAAGRGLQLLFYSVGIGQISSEVPQNLSASRPQDRQFILSSKKLLLSDSGFYLCAWKQGAGQPQHFGDGTRLSIL.

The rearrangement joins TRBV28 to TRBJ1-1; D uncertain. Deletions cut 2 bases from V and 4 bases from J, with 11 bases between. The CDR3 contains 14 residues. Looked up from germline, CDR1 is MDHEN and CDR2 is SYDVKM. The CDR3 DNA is TGTGCCAGCAGTTTAGGGAGGCTGGGCACTGAAGCTTTCTTT. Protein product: CASSLGRLGTEAFF. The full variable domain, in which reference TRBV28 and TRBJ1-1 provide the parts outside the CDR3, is DVKVTQSSRYLVKRTGEKVFLECVQDMDHENMFWYRQDPGLGLRLIYFSYDVKMKEKGDIPEGYSVSREKKERFSLILESASTNQTSMYLCASSLGRLGTEAFFGQGTRLTVV.

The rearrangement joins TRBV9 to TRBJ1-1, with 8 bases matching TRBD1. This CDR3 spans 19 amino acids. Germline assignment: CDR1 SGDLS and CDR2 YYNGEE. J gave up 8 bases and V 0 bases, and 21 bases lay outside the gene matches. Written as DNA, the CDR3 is TGTGCCAGCAGCGTAGCGTGGGGTCTAATCGGCAGGGGGCGTCGAGAAGCTTTCTTT. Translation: CASSVAWGLIGRGRREAFF.

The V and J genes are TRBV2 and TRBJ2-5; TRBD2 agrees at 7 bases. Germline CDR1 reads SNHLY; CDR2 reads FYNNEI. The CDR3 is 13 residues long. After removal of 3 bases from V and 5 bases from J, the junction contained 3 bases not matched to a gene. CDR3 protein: CASSEGGLETQYF. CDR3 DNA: TGTGCCAGCAGTGAGGGAGGGCTGGAGACCCAGTACTTC.

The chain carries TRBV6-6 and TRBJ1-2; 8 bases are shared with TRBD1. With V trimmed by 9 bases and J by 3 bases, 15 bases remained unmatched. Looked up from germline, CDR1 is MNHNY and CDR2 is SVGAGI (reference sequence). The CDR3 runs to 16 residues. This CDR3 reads CASRFTQGAVDYGYTF. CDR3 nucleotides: TGTGCCAGTAGATTCACGCAGGGGGCTGTGGACTATGGCTACACCTTC.

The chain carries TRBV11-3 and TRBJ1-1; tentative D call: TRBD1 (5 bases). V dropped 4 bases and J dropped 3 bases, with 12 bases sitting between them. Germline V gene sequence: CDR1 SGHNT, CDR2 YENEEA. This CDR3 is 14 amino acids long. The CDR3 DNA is TGTGCCAGCAGCTCCCGGACACAGCACACTGAAGCTTTCTTT. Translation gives CASSSRTQHTEAFF. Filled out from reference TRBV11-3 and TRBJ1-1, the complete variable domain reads EAGVVQSPRYKIIEKKQPVAFWCNPISGHNTLYWYLQNLGQGPELLIRYENEEAVDDSQLPKDRFSAERLKGVDSTLKIQPAELGDSAVYLCASSSRTQHTEAFFGQGTRLTVV.

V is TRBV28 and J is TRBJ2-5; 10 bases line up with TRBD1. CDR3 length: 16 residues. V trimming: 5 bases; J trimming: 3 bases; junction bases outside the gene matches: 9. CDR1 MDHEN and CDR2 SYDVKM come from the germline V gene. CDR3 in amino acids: CASSPELGQGEETQYF. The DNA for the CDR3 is TGTGCCAGCAGTCCTGAACTAGGACAGGGGGAAGAGACCCAGTACTTC. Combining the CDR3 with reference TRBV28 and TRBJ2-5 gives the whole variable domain DVKVTQSSRYLVKRTGEKVFLECVQDMDHENMFWYRQDPGLGLRLIYFSYDVKMKEKGDIPEGYSVSREKKERFSLILESASTNQTSMYLCASSPELGQGEETQYFGPGTRLLVL.

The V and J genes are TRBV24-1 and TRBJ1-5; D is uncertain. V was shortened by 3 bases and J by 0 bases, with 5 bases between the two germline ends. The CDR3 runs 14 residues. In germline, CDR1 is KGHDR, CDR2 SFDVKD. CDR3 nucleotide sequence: TGTGCCACCAGTGATAGCGTTAGCAATCAGCCCCAGCATTTT. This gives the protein CATSDSVSNQPQHF.

The CDR3 nucleotides read TGTGCCAGCGGCGACCGGTTAGCGGGATCCGGCTACGAGCAGTACTTC. Protein product: CASGDRLAGSGYEQYF. The chain couples TRBV5-4 to TRBJ2-7, with 8 bases identical to TRBD2. CDR1 and CDR2 (germline): SGHNT, YYREEE (reference sequence). The CDR3 extends over 16 amino acids. The V and J ends lost 7 bases and 3 bases, in that order; junction bases with no gene match: 15.